This T cell receptor (beta chain) derives from a study of shared clonotypes between healthy human individuals. As for the study in general: Each donor contributed plates that comprised three CD4 naive, three CD4 memory, two CD8 naive and one CD8 memory.

This table comes from immunoSEQ multiplex PCR, and its TCRdb copy is limited to in-frame clones, with some not included. The sample lists 2 million to 2.5 million clones, over 85% occurring once. The CDR3 is 15 residues long. The germline V gene has CDR1 MDHEN and CDR2 SYDVKM. V dropped 3 bases and J dropped 8; count of bases not matched to a gene: 9. The sample was naive CD4+ T cells from PBMCs. Described subset: CD45RA+ positively selected. V usage is TRBV28 and J usage is TRBJ1-2; TRBD1 matches 10 bases. The source of this sequence is a man in his late teens or twenties in good health. Some clones in this sample may be carry-over from other donors' samples. The DNA for the CDR3 is TGTGCCAGCAGTTTCCCCGGACAGGGGGAGCGGGGCTACACCTTC. Its protein is CASSFPGQGERGYTF.